The 5 T cell receptor beta chains listed next were all sequenced from one sample in a study of identical twins (dated by TCRdb to 2016 to 2017). Libraries were made using 5' RACE. Sequencing took place on an Illumina HiSeq 2000. In TCRdb, the public reads were trimmed at Q25 with fastp and aligned with MiXCR, with productive beta chains retained. Duplicate CDR3 protein sequences are folded into a single record with the most common DNA and genes. The sample includes approximately 690,000 distinct CDR3 sequences, with 6% to 6.5% observed a single time. The top ten clones comprise 1.5% to 2% of the sample. What was sequenced was naive T cells sorted from blood. The cell subset or site label for this specimen denotes: cells isolated with a human naive T-cell isolation kit. The receptors come from a man aged 18 to 30 in good health.

In regard to this clonotype: This may be a read error: a much more frequent sequence differs by one nucleotide. This sequence joins TRBV11-2 and TRBJ2-1; no clear D gene. The CDR3 length is 11 residues. Germline assignment: CDR1 SGHAT and CDR2 FQNNGV. The germline V and J ends were trimmed by 4 bases and 12 bases, with 10 bases remaining between them. The CDR3 nucleotides are TGTGCCAGCAGCTCATCTGAAGGGCAGTTCTTC. Its protein product is CASSSSEGQFF.

J is TRBJ1-4 and V is TRBV20-1; the D gene is possibly TRBD1 (6 bases). The length of the CDR3 is 15 residues. Deletions cut 4 bases from V and 0 bases from J, with 12 bases between. Germline CDR1 is DFQATT and CDR2 is SNEGSKA (reference sequence). The chain's CDR3 is CSATGGDATNEKLFF. The CDR3 nucleotides are TGCAGTGCTACCGGGGGCGATGCAACTAATGAAAAACTGTTTTTT.

This clonotype was found a few times. V and J are TRBV7-9 and TRBJ2-3; D not certain. V lost 0 bases to trimming and J lost 4 bases, with 11 bases between them. The CDR3 is 15 amino acids. CDR1 is SEHNR and CDR2 is FQNEAQ in the germline V gene (reference sequence). The CDR3 nucleotides read TGTGCCAGCAGCTTAGCTAGGAAATCGGCAGATACGCAGTATTTT. This translates into CASSLARKSADTQYF. Drawing the rest from reference TRBV7-9 and TRBJ2-3, the complete variable domain is DTGVSQNPRHKITKRGQNVTFRCDPISEHNRLYWYRQTLGQGPEFLTYFQNEAQLEKSRLLSDRFSAERPKGSFSTLEIQRTEQGDSAMYLCASSLARKSADTQYFGPGTRLTVL.

The genes are TRBV2 and TRBJ2-4, with D perhaps TRBD1 or TRBD2 (6 bases each). With 3 bases removed from V and 0 bases from J, the gap between germline ends came to 12 bases. The CDR3 totals 16 residues. Germline V gene lookup returns CDR1 SNHLY and CDR2 FYNNEI. The CDR3 sequence is CASSDSGAVAKNIQYF. DNA for the CDR3: TGTGCCAGCAGTGATTCGGGGGCAGTAGCCAAAAACATTCAGTACTTC.

This clonotype was observed many times. The rearrangement links TRBV12-3 or TRBV12-4 to TRBJ1-2, with a weak D call TRBD1 (5 bases). There are 13 residues in the CDR3. Trimming stripped 1 base from V and 8 bases from J, with 11 bases between. In DNA form, the CDR3 reads TGTGCCAGCAGTTTAGGGACATCTGGGGGCTACACCTTC. Its protein is CASSLGTSGGYTF.